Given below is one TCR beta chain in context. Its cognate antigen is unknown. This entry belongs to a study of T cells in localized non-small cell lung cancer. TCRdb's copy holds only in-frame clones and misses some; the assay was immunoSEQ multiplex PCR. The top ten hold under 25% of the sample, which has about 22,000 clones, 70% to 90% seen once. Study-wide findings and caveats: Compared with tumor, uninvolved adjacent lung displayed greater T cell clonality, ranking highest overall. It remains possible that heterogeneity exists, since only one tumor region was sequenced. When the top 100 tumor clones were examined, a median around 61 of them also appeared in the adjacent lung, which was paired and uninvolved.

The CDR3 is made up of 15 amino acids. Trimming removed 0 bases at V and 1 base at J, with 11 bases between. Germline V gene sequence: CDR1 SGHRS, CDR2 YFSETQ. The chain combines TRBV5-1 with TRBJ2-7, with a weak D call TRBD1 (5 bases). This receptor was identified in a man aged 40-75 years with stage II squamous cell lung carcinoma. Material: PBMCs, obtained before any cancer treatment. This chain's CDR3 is CASSLVPGPSYEQYF. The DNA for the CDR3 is TGCGCCAGCAGCTTGGTTCCAGGGCCATCCTACGAGCAGTACTTC.